The clone carrying this TCR beta chain occurred many times. Its antigen is not known. The data belong to a study of molecular identifiers for immune sequencing clone quantification. Notes on the study in general: Beyond 20 RNA copies, clones held over 98% of effector molecules, compared with under 1% in naive cells.

TCRdb itself ran the PCR reads through MiXCR, one entry per CDR3 protein. The sample lists approximately 550,000 distinct CDR3 sequences; around a fifth were seen once. CDR3 size: 18 residues. CDR1 SGHVS and CDR2 FNYEAQ come from the germline V gene. Unmatched junction bases numbered 11, after V lost 4 bases and J lost 3 bases. Sorting isolated naive CD8 T cells as CD8+CD4-CCR7+CD45RA+ events. The clonotype comes from a human donor in good health. Some libraries in this study had Jurkat cell RNA spiked in. Input material: naive CD8+ T cells from blood, with Jurkat cell RNA spiked in. Subset denoted: FACS-sorted CD8+CD4-CCR7+CD45RA+ naive T cells. The chain carries TRBV7-6 and TRBJ1-4, with 10 bases identical to TRBD1. CDR3 sequence reads: CASSSGGGTGAANEKLFF. Here the CDR3 DNA reads TGTGCCAGCAGCTCCGGAGGAGGGACAGGGGCGGCTAATGAAAAACTGTTTTTT.